The 20 T cell receptor beta chains presented below share a single source sample, sequenced in a study of blood T cell repertoires in COVID-19. Sequencing was performed with immunoSEQ multiplex PCR; in TCRdb, only in-frame clones are kept and a portion is missing. The table shows roughly 150,000 clones, with approximately 88% occurring only once. Material for sequencing was PBMCs or T cells enriched from blood (not recorded which). The receptors originated from a man aged 70 or older who had been exposed to COVID-19.

The gene calls are TRBV27 and TRBJ1-1; D gene ambiguous. The CDR3 is made up of 15 amino acids. The germline gives CDR1 MNHEY, CDR2 SMNVEV (reference sequence). V was shortened by 2 bases and J by 1 base, with 11 bases between the two germline ends. CDR3 sequence reads: CASSLEQPGNTEAFF. CDR3 sequence (DNA): TGTGCCAGCAGTTTAGAACAACCGGGGAACACTGAAGCTTTCTTT.

This clone was seen just once. CDR3 amino acids: CASSNTRDTQYF. In DNA, the CDR3 is TGTGCCAGCAGTAACACGAGGGATACGCAGTATTTT. This sequence joins TRBV6-2 or TRBV6-3 and TRBJ2-3, with unresolved D. This CDR3 has 12 residues. Trimming cost V 5 bases and J 6 bases, with 9 bases left between them. Per the germline V gene, CDR1 is MNHEY and CDR2 is SVGEGT.

This clone was observed a handful of times. The V call is TRBV3-1 (or the pseudogene TRBV3-2), the J call TRBJ2-3, with 8 positions matching TRBD2. The length of the CDR3 is 14 residues. Germline loops: CDR1 LGHDT, CDR2 YNNKEL (reference sequence). J lost 7 bases, V lost 0 bases, and 3 bases had no gene match. The CDR3 region is CASSQEGTRYTQYF. CDR3 nucleotides: TGTGCCAGCAGCCAAGAAGGGACTAGATATACGCAGTATTTT.

This chain connects TRBV9 to TRBJ1-2, with D possibly being TRBD1 (6 bases). The CDR3 sequence is 18 residues long. V was shortened by 3 bases and J by 4 bases, with 25 bases between the two germline ends. The germline gives CDR1 SGDLS, CDR2 YYNGEE. The CDR3 nucleotides read TGTGCCAGCAGCGGTCGACAGGCTGCGGGCCTCCAAAGCTATGGCTACACCTTC. This sequence encodes CASSGRQAAGLQSYGYTF. The whole variable domain, filled in from reference TRBV9 and TRBJ1-2, reads DSGVTQTPKHLITATGQRVTLRCSPRSGDLSVYWYQQSLDQGLQFLIQYYNGEERAKGNILERFSAQQFPDLHSELNLSSLELGDSALYFCASSGRQAAGLQSYGYTFGSGTRLTVV.

Details on this clone: Relative to the germline gene, one junction end is altered; a read error may explain this. CDR3 DNA: TGTGCCAGCAACCGGCAGGGGGCAACGAACTTC. Protein: CASNRQGATNF. The J gene is TRBJ2-7, the V gene TRBV11-3, with TRBD1 matching over 8 bases. The CDR3 contains 11 residues. From germline, CDR1 is SGHNT and CDR2 YENEEA.

The chain couples TRBV19 to TRBJ1-1; 7 bases agree with TRBD1. This CDR3 contains 13 residues. V trimming: 6 bases; J trimming: 7 bases; junction bases outside the gene matches: 8. Germline CDR1 reads LNHDA; CDR2 reads SQIVND (reference sequence). This CDR3 is CASRSGQEGEAFF. The CDR3 region has the DNA TGTGCCAGTAGATCAGGACAGGAGGGTGAAGCTTTCTTT. Full variable domain (missing parts from reference TRBV19 and TRBJ1-1): DGGITQSPKYLFRKEGQNVTLSCEQNLNHDAMYWYRQDPGQGLRLIYYSQIVNDFQKGDIAEGYSVSREKKESFPLTVTSAQKNPTAFYLCASRSGQEGEAFFGQGTRLTVV.

The chain employs TRBV18 and TRBJ1-5; D is uncertain. This CDR3 comprises 16 residues. Deletions cut 3 bases from V and 1 base from J, with 13 bases between. Germline V gives CDR1 KGHSH, CDR2 LQKENI. The CDR3 DNA reads TGTGCCAGCTCACCGGCGGGGTCGGGAAGCAATCAGCCCCAGCATTTT. The encoded protein is CASSPAGSGSNQPQHF.

This chain uses TRBV7-9 with TRBJ2-3; 15 bases fit TRBD2. Germline V lookup: CDR1 SEHNR, CDR2 FQNEAQ (reference sequence). The CDR3 length is 19 residues. V was clipped by 5 bases and J by 0 bases; unmatched bases: 9. The CDR3 sequence: CASSTLGLAGGTSTDTQYF. DNA of the CDR3: TGTGCCAGCAGCACCCTGGGACTAGCGGGGGGAACTAGCACAGATACGCAGTATTTT.

This clone was observed a few times. V usage is TRBV19 and J usage is TRBJ1-5; 11 bases agree with TRBD1. Germline V gene lookup returns CDR1 LNHDA and CDR2 SQIVND (reference sequence). The CDR3 is made up of 13 amino acids. J gave up 6 bases and V 8 bases, and 3 bases lay outside the gene matches. DNA for the CDR3: TGTGCCAGTTCGGGACAGGGGGTTCAGCCCCAGCATTTT. Translated, it gives CASSGQGVQPQHF.

The rearrangement uses TRBV6-1 and TRBJ1-1; D not certain. The CDR3 covers 15 residues. Germline CDR1 is MNHNS and CDR2 is SASEGT. V lost 0 bases, J lost 1 base, and 9 bases lay in between. The CDR3 DNA is TGTGCCAGCAGTGAAGCGGTAGCCGCGAACACTGAAGCTTTCTTT. Residues: CASSEAVAANTEAFF.

This sequence joins TRBV11-3 and TRBJ1-1; tentative D call: TRBD1 (5 bases). The V end was cut by 2 bases, the J end by 11 bases, with 15 bases between. Germline-derived CDR1 and CDR2 are SGHNT and YENEEA. The CDR3 is made up of 13 amino acids. CDR3 sequence (DNA): TGTGCCAGCAGCTTATCCGGCCAGGGCGAGGCTTTCTTT. Protein: CASSLSGQGEAFF.

This sequence joins TRBV6-5 and TRBJ2-1; TRBD1 might be the D (5 bases). Germline V gene lookup returns CDR1 MNHEY and CDR2 SVGAGI. V lost 5 bases, J lost 8 bases, and 13 bases lay in between. The CDR3 length is 13 residues. For the CDR3, the DNA is TGTGCCAGCAGTCCCACTCAGGGTCATGAGCAGTTCTTC. Its protein is CASSPTQGHEQFF.

The chain has TRBV7-7 and TRBJ2-5; a possible D gene is TRBD1 (5 bases). Germline V gives CDR1 SSHAT, CDR2 FNYEAQ (reference sequence). The CDR3 has 13 residues. V dropped 3 bases and J dropped 4 bases, with 9 bases sitting between them. This CDR3 is CASSFGRGETQYF. CDR3 nucleotide sequence: TGTGCCAGCAGCTTTGGAAGGGGAGAGACCCAGTACTTC.

Here the CDR3 reads CASSSGHAGGQETQYF. CDR3 bases: TGCGCCAGCAGCTCGGGACACGCGGGGGGGCAAGAGACCCAGTACTTC. The rearrangement links TRBV5-1 to TRBJ2-5, with TRBD2 identical over 9 bases. This CDR3 contains 16 residues. CDR1 is SGHRS and CDR2 is YFSETQ in the germline V gene. V lost 3 bases, J lost 2 bases, and 8 bases stayed unmatched.

The V and J genes are TRBV5-1 and TRBJ2-1; 7 bases fit TRBD2. The J segment lost 7 bases and the V segment lost 0 bases, leaving 13 bases of the junction unmatched. Germline assignment: CDR1 SGHRS and CDR2 YFSETQ. The CDR3 is 17 residues long. The CDR3 spells CASSLGPLSSGVNEQFF. CDR3 DNA sequence: TGCGCCAGCAGCTTGGGACCCCTTTCCAGCGGGGTTAATGAGCAGTTCTTC.

The J gene is TRBJ1-3, the V gene TRBV19; 7 bases match TRBD1. The CDR3 covers 14 residues. CDR1 LNHDA and CDR2 SQIVND come from the germline V gene (reference sequence). Germline trimming cut 4 bases from V and 5 bases from J; bases unmatched to any gene: 5. CDR3 residues: CASSTGTDRNTIYF. CDR3 coding DNA: TGTGCCAGTAGTACCGGGACAGATCGAAACACCATATATTTT.

J is TRBJ2-2 and V is TRBV6-5; TRBD1 matches at 8 bases. There are 16 residues in the CDR3. J lost 4 bases, V lost 4 bases, and 8 bases had no gene match. Germline CDR1 and CDR2: MNHEY and SVGAGI. The CDR3 here is CASSSPAGGGTGELFF. The CDR3, as DNA: TGTGCCAGCAGTTCCCCCGCAGGGGGCGGCACCGGGGAGCTGTTTTTT.

The chain recombines TRBV3-1 (or the pseudogene TRBV3-2) with TRBJ1-2; maybe TRBD1 (5 bases). Germline lookup yields CDR1 LGHDT and CDR2 YNNKEL (reference sequence). V was trimmed by 0 bases and J by 8 bases, leaving 10 bases between them. The CDR3 has 13 residues. The CDR3 loop reads CASSQDSAGGYTF. The CDR3 DNA sequence: TGTGCCAGCAGCCAAGATTCGGCAGGGGGCTACACCTTC.

This clone has a handful of counts. The J gene is TRBJ1-6, the V gene TRBV27; TRBD1 agrees at 8 bases. Germline V CDR1 and CDR2: MNHEY, SMNVEV (reference sequence). V shed 0 bases and J 6 bases; nucleotides not matched to a gene: 1. The length of the CDR3 is 15 residues. The DNA of the CDR3 is TGTGCCAGCAGTTTATCGGACAGGGTTAATTCACCCCTCCACTTT. Amino acid sequence: CASSLSDRVNSPLHF.

The sample holds one count of this clone. CDR3 sequence: CASSPQGLRGNQPQHF. The CDR3 region has the DNA TGTGCCAGCAGCCCCCAGGGTTTAAGGGGCAATCAGCCCCAGCATTTT. This chain joins TRBV7-9 and TRBJ1-5; possible D gene TRBD1, 5 bases. The CDR3 length is 16 residues. With 5 bases removed from V and 2 bases from J, the gap between germline ends came to 16 bases. Germline V gives CDR1 SEHNR, CDR2 FQNEAQ (reference sequence).